This T cell receptor beta chain was observed in a study of tissue T cells after allogeneic stem cell transplantation. Study-level results: Anatomically similar tissues had similar TCR repertoires within each patient.

Germline V gives CDR1 LGHNA, CDR2 YSYQKL. This CDR3 has 14 residues. V lost 0 bases and J lost 1, with 5 bases in between. TCRdb's copy holds only in-frame clones and misses some; the assay was immunoSEQ multiplex PCR. Of around 7,700 clones detected, roughly 47% appear once; the ten largest clones hold 5.1%. As concerns this clone: What it binds is unknown. Here the gene names and germline are mouse. From the germline J gene comes the end of the CDR3, since the read stops 1 residue before it.

Time point specified: mouse harvest day 7 after allogeneic transplant. The graft held 10^6 splenic CD5+ T cells and 10^7 T-cell-depleted bone marrow cells. This receptor was obtained from a female BALB/c mouse given C57BL/6 T cells with graft-versus-host disease after an allogeneic hematopoietic cell transplant. The sample consisted of gut tissue. The rearrangement links TRBV2 to TRBJ2-5; D call uncertain. The CDR3 reads CASSQDGDQDTQYF. CDR3 bases read: TGTGCCAGCAGCCAAGACGGGGACCAAGACACCCAGTAC.